This T cell receptor beta chain was sequenced in a study of T-cell reconstitution after alpha-beta-depleted transplantation in children. Researchers prepared the TCRbeta library using unique molecular identifiers, the study reports. TCRdb reprocessed the PCR reads with MiXCR, giving one entry per CDR3 protein. The table lists 490,000 or so distinct CDR3 sequences, roughly an eighth of them singletons. CDR3 length equals 14 residues. As to this clonotype: A read error may produce the germline difference seen at one junction end.

The source was PBMCs from the stem cell graft donor, collected from the stem cell graft. This clonotype originated in a human donor who donated a stem cell graft to a child with combined immunodeficiency. The chain couples TRBV12-3 or TRBV12-4 to TRBJ1-1; D unresolved. The CDR3 is CASSPMTENSEAFF. CDR3 DNA sequence: TGTGCCAGCTCGCCCATGACGGAGAACTCTGAAGCTTTCTTT.